Given below is one T cell receptor beta chain in context. The record originates from a study of blood T cell repertoires in COVID-19. Study overall: Nucleic acid was either cDNA or gDNA, and it came from T cells, B-cell-depleted T cells, or PBMCs.

Between the trimmed V and J ends, which lost 4 bases and 4 bases, there was a span of 11 bases. The CDR3 loop spans 14 amino acids. Germline assignment: CDR1 SEHNR and CDR2 FQNEAQ (reference sequence). Some clones are missing from TCRdb's copy, which holds only in-frame ones; the method was immunoSEQ multiplex PCR. The table lists about 200,000 clones, about 90% of them singletons, with roughly 0.78% in the top ten. The sequence was collected from an older woman with acute or convalescent COVID-19. The chain combines TRBV7-9 with TRBJ2-1; D perhaps matches TRBD2 (6 bases). The sequenced material came from peripheral blood. This CDR3 is CASSSRDFYNEQFF. Written as DNA, the CDR3 is TGTGCCAGCAGCTCCCGGGACTTTTACAATGAGCAGTTCTTC.